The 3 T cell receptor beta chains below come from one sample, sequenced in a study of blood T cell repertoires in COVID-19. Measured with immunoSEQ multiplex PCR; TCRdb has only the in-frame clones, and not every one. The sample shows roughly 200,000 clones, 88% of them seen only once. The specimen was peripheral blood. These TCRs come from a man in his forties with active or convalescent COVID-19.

The CDR3 bases are TGTGCCAGCAGCGGTGACAGAAGCTCCTACGAGCAGTACTTC. The encoded protein is CASSGDRSSYEQYF. The rearrangement joins TRBV7-2 to TRBJ2-7; TRBD1 is a possible D gene (5 bases). Germline V gene sequence: CDR1 SGHTA, CDR2 FQGNSA. V was trimmed by 5 bases and J by 0 bases, leaving 11 bases between them. The CDR3 totals 14 residues.

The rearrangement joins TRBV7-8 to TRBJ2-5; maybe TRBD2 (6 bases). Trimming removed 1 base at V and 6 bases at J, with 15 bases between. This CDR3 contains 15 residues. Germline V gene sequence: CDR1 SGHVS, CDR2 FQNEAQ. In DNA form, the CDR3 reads TGTGCCAGCAGCTTAGATACGGGGGAAGGACAGACCCAGTACTTC. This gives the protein CASSLDTGEGQTQYF.

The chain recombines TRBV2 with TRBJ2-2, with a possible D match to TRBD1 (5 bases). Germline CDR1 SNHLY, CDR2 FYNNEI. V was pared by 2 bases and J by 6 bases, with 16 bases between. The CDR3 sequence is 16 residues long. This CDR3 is CASSEWRVGEAGELFF. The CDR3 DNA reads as TGTGCCAGCAGTGAATGGAGAGTAGGGGAAGCCGGGGAGCTGTTTTTT.